This T cell receptor beta chain was found in a study of read filtering for tumor transcriptome and immune sequencing. Every patient had bone marrow sampled while the disease was active. The CDR3 covers 14 residues. V was pared by 3 bases and J by 0 bases, with 9 bases between. CDR1 and CDR2 (germline): KGHSH, LQKENI. Molecular barcoded adaptors covering alpha/delta and beta/gamma chains were used on 400 to 450 ng RNA. TCRdb called the reads again in MiXCR, with one record for every CDR3 protein. There are over 25,000 distinct CDR3 sequences in the sample; roughly 14% occur only once, and roughly two fifths lies in the top ten. Many counts were recorded for this clonotype.

This sequence originates from a donor over 35 with multiple myeloma. The chain links TRBV18 to TRBJ2-7; D is possibly TRBD1 (6 bases). Sequencing was done on a sample of a population of CD138-negative cells sorted from bone marrow. The CDR3 loop is CASSPGTLSYEQYF. CDR3 coding DNA: TGTGCCAGCTCACCCGGGACACTCTCCTACGAGCAGTACTTC.